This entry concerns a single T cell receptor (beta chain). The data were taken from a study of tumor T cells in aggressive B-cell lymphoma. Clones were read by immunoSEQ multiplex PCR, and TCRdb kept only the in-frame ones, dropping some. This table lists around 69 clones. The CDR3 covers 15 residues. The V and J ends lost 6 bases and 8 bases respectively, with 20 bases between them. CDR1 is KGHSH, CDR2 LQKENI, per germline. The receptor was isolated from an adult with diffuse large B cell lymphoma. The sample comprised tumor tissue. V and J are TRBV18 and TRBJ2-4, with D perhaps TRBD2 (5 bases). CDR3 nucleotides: TGTGCCAGCTCTCCCTTTCGGGGTGCCAGTTACATTCAGTACTTC. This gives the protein CASSPFRGASYIQYF.